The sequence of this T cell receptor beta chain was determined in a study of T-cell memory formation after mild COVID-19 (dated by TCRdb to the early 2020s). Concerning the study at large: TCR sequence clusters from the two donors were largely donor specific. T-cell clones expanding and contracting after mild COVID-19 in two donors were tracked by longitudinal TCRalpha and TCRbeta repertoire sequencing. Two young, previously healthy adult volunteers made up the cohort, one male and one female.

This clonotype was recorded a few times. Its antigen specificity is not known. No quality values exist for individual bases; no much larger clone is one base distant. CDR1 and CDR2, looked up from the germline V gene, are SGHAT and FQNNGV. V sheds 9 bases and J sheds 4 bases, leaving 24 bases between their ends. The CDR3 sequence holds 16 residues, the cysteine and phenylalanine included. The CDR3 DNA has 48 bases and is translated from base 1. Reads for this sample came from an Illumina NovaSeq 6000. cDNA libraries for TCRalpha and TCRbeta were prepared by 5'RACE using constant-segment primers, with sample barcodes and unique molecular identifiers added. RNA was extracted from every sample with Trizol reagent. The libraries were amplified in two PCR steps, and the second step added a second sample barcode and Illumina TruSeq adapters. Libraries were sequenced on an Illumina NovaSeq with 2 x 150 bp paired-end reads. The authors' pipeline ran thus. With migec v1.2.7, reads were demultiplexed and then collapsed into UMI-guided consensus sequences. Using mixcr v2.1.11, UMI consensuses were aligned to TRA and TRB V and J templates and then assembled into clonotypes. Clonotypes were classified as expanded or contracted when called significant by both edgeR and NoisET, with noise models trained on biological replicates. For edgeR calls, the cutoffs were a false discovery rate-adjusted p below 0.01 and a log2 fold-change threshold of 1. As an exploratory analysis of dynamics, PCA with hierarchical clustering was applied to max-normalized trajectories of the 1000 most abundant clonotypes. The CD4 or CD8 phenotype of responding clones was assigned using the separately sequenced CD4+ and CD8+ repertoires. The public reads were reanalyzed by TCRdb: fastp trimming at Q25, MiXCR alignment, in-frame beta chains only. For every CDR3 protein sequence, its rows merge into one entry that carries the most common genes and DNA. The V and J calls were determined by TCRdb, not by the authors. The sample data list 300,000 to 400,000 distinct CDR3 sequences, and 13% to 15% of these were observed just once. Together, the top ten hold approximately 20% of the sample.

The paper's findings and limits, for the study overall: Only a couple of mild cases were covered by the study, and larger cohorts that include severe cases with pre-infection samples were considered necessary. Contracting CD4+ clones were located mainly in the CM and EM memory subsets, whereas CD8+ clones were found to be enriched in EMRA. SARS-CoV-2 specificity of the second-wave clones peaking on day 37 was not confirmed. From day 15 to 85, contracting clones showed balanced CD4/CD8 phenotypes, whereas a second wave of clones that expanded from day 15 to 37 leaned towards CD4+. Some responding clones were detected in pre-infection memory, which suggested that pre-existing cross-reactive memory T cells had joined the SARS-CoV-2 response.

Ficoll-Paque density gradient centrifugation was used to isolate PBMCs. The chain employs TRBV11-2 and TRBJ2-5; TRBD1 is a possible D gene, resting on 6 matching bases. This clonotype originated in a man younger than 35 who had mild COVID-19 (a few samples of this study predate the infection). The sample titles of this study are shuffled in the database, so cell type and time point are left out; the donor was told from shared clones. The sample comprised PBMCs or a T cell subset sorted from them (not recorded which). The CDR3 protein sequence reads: CASKQGTIAKVETQYF. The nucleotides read TGTGCCAGTAAACAGGGTACGATAGCGAAGGTAGAGACCCAGTACTTC.